These 26 T cell receptor beta chains came from one sample sequenced in a study of lymphopenia after photon versus proton radiotherapy. The table came from immunoSEQ multiplex PCR; TCRdb's copy has only in-frame clones and leaves some out. The sample contains approximately 50,000 clones, around 80% of which appear only once. The source material was peripheral blood, sampled from a patient treated with photon-based radiotherapy. The receptor source for this set is a man aged 50-60 years with gastric cancer.

The chain combines TRBV19 with TRBJ1-1; 8 bases align to TRBD1. Germline V gene sequence: CDR1 LNHDA, CDR2 SQIVND (reference sequence). The CDR3 runs 15 residues. V was pared by 4 bases and J by 5 bases, with 9 bases of the junction left unmatched. The CDR3 here is CASSTRDRWGTEAFF. The CDR3 nucleotides read TGTGCCAGTAGTACACGGGACAGGTGGGGGACTGAAGCTTTCTTT.

The chain combines TRBV27 with TRBJ2-5, with TRBD1 matching 8 bases. V shed 5 bases, J shed 5 bases, and the junction held 7 bases outside the gene matches. Germline CDR1 is MNHEY and CDR2 is SMNVEV (reference sequence). This CDR3 is 14 amino acids long. CDR3 bases: TGTGCCAGCAGTATCCGGACAGGGCGGGAGACCCAGTACTTC. The encoded protein is CASSIRTGRETQYF.

The V call is TRBV19, the J call TRBJ2-7, with 8 positions matching TRBD2. The CDR3 consists of 15 residues. Germline V CDR1 and CDR2: LNHDA, SQIVND (reference sequence). V lost 3 bases to trimming and J lost 7 bases; unmatched junction nucleotides: 11. CDR3 nucleotide sequence: TGTGCCAGTAGTATTCTTATAAGCGGGAGAGGGGAGCAGTACTTC. Its protein product is CASSILISGRGEQYF.

The genes are TRBV7-2 and TRBJ2-1; the D is unclear. Trimming shortened V by 1 base and J by 4 bases, and 5 bases separated the two germline ends. Germline V lookup: CDR1 SGHTA, CDR2 FQGNSA. The CDR3 totals 13 residues. CDR3 nucleotides: TGTGCCAGCAGCTTAGGAAGGTACAATGAGCAGTTCTTC. This translates into CASSLGRYNEQFF.

This chain's CDR3 is CASSYGTGAEKLFF. In nucleotides, the CDR3 is TGTGCCAGCAGTTACGGGACAGGGGCTGAAAAACTGTTTTTT. This chain joins TRBV6-6 and TRBJ1-4; TRBD1 matches at 10 bases. CDR1 is MNHNY and CDR2 is SVGAGI in the germline V gene (reference sequence). The trim removed 2 bases at V and 7 bases at J, leaving 1 base unmatched. The CDR3 contains 14 residues.

The chain carries TRBV6-6 and TRBJ2-7, with D perhaps TRBD1 (5 bases). V was trimmed by 2 bases and J by 7 bases, leaving 15 bases between them. This CDR3 region has 14 residues. Germline V gives CDR1 MNHNY, CDR2 SVGAGI (reference sequence). The CDR3 bases are TGTGCCAGCAGTTACGGTGTAGGGGCTGTTGAGCAGTACTTC. Translation: CASSYGVGAVEQYF.

V gene TRBV21-1 combines with J gene TRBJ2-3; the table gives TRBD2 as D, unverified against the DNA. TRBV21-1 is deemed a pseudogene. The CDR3 consists of 17 residues. The CDR3 region has the DNA TGTGCCAGCAGCAGTGTTGGAGGAGCGGGAAACACAGATACGCAGTATTTT. Translated, it gives CASSSVGGAGNTDTQYF.

The chain is built from TRBV11-2 and TRBJ2-1, with D tentatively TRBD1 (7 bases). The CDR3 length is 16 residues. Germline V gene data show CDR1 as SGHAT and CDR2 as FQNNGV. With 6 bases removed from V and 6 bases from J, the gap between germline ends came to 21 bases. CDR3 DNA sequence: TGTGCCAGCAGGAAGGGGGCGGGAAAACGAGTCAATGAGCAGTTCTTC. Protein product: CASRKGAGKRVNEQFF.

This clone was seen once. The chain is built from TRBV7-9 and TRBJ1-2; D is ambiguous. CDR1 is SEHNR and CDR2 is FQNEAQ in the germline V gene (reference sequence). The V end was cut by 0 bases, the J end by 0 bases, with 8 bases between. The CDR3 covers 15 residues. CDR3 protein: CASSLAGRANYGYTF. The CDR3 DNA follows: TGTGCCAGCAGCTTAGCGGGCAGAGCTAACTATGGCTACACCTTC.

The chain employs TRBV19 and TRBJ2-7; maybe TRBD1 (5 bases). The V and J ends lost 5 bases and 2 bases respectively, with 16 bases between them. There are 15 residues in the CDR3. Germline CDR1 and CDR2: LNHDA and SQIVND (reference sequence). In DNA, the CDR3 is TGTGCCAGTAGTCTACTGGGAACAGGTGCCTACGAGCAGTACTTC. Translated, it gives CASSLLGTGAYEQYF.

This clone occurred a few times. The chain has TRBV5-1 and TRBJ2-1; D gene ambiguous. The CDR3 is 14 residues long. The V and J ends lost 0 bases and 3 bases respectively, with 7 bases between them. Germline values: CDR1 SGHRS, CDR2 YFSETQ. The CDR3 loop is CASSLGQVYNEQFF. The CDR3 DNA is TGCGCCAGCAGCTTGGGCCAGGTCTACAATGAGCAGTTCTTC.

The chain uses TRBV19 and TRBJ2-7, with D perhaps TRBD2 (6 bases). The CDR3 is 14 residues long. CDR1 and CDR2 from the germline V gene are LNHDA and SQIVND (reference sequence). The V gene lost 0 bases and the J gene lost 6 bases, with 12 bases spanning the gap. The DNA for the CDR3 is TGTGCCAGTAGTATAGATGTTACAGCGGGCGAGCAGTACTTC. This gives the protein CASSIDVTAGEQYF.

This clone was seen just once. The chain couples TRBV4-3 to TRBJ2-2, with 8 nucleotides matching TRBD2. The CDR3 runs to 17 residues. The junction had 6 bases not matched to a gene; V was cut back by 3 bases and J by 0 bases. Germline V gene data show CDR1 as LGHNA and CDR2 as YSLEER. This CDR3 reads CASSHSPGLANTGELFF. In DNA, the CDR3 is TGCGCCAGCAGCCATTCCCCGGGACTAGCGAACACCGGGGAGCTGTTTTTT.

The rearrangement uses TRBV7-2 and TRBJ2-5; D might be TRBD1 or TRBD2, each matching 6 bases. CDR3 length: 15 amino acids. The V and J ends lost 4 bases and 3 bases respectively, with 15 bases between them. Germline lookup yields CDR1 SGHTA and CDR2 FQGNSA. CDR3 sequence: CASSSFGGRKETQYF. The CDR3 bases are TGTGCCAGCAGCTCTTTCGGGGGCCGCAAAGAGACCCAGTACTTC.

The J gene is TRBJ1-1, the V gene TRBV18, with TRBD1 matching 7 bases. Germline V CDR1 and CDR2: KGHSH, LQKENI. The CDR3 runs 16 residues. Germline trimming cut 2 bases from V and 0 bases from J; bases unmatched to any gene: 6. The chain's CDR3 is CASSPTSGQMNTEAFF. CDR3 nucleotide sequence: TGTGCCAGCTCACCAACTTCGGGACAGATGAACACTGAAGCTTTCTTT.

The rearrangement joins TRBV9 to TRBJ1-3; the D is unclear. Germline V lookup: CDR1 SGDLS, CDR2 YYNGEE. V was shortened by 2 bases and J by 8 bases, with 17 bases between the two germline ends. The CDR3 has 15 residues. In DNA, the CDR3 is TGTGCCAGCAGCGTGACCCCATCCGCGGGAGACACCATATATTTT. It encodes CASSVTPSAGDTIYF.

The chain recombines TRBV15 with TRBJ1-5; D gene uncertain. The CDR3 is 14 amino acids. Trimming stripped 1 base from V and 6 bases from J, with 10 bases between. CDR1 and CDR2 (germline): LNHNV, YYDKDF (reference sequence). The CDR3 nucleotides are TGTGCCACCAGCAGAGGTGGGATGGGTCAGCCCCAGCATTTT. Translated: CATSRGGMGQPQHF.

This CDR3 reads CATSKRAESYNEQFF. For the CDR3, the DNA is TGTGCCACCAGCAAAAGGGCGGAATCCTACAATGAGCAGTTCTTC. This chain uses TRBV15 with TRBJ2-1; no definite D call. Germline-derived CDR1 and CDR2 are LNHNV and YYDKDF (reference sequence). The V gene lost 4 bases and the J gene lost 1 base, with 11 bases spanning the gap. The CDR3 has 15 residues.

The genes are TRBV2 and TRBJ2-7, with 9 bases identical to TRBD1. Germline loops: CDR1 SNHLY, CDR2 FYNNEI. CDR3 length: 18 amino acids. V dropped 0 bases and J dropped 7; count of bases not matched to a gene: 16. Written as DNA, the CDR3 is TGTGCCAGCAGTGAAGCCTACCGGGACAGGGAGACAGGTAAGGAGCAGTACTTC. Protein product: CASSEAYRDRETGKEQYF.

This clone was seen just once. This sequence joins TRBV11-3 and TRBJ2-2, with TRBD2 matching over 13 bases. In germline, CDR1 is SGHNT, CDR2 YENEEA. The V segment lost 2 bases and the J segment 5 bases; nucleotides outside the gene matches: 11. This CDR3 has 19 amino acids. CDR3 region: CASSLQGPLTSGGTGELFF. CDR3 in DNA: TGTGCCAGCAGCTTACAAGGGCCCCTGACTAGCGGGGGGACCGGGGAGCTGTTTTTT.

The J gene is TRBJ2-5, the V gene TRBV6-1; D could derive from TRBD1 or TRBD2 (5 bases each). Per germline, CDR1 MNHNS and CDR2 SASEGT. V was pared by 8 bases and J by 2 bases, with 15 bases between. This CDR3 spans 14 amino acids. This CDR3 is CASQDGAVQETQYF. CDR3 coding DNA: TGTGCCAGCCAAGACGGGGCCGTTCAAGAGACCCAGTACTTC.

This clone was picked up a small number of times. This chain uses TRBV6-6 with TRBJ2-7; possible D gene TRBD2, 6 bases. Per germline, CDR1 MNHNY and CDR2 SVGAGI (reference sequence). V was pared by 4 bases and J by 1 base, with 17 bases between. The CDR3 length is 16 residues. CDR3 bases: TGTGCCAGCAGTTTGGGTGCTAGCGTAGCATCCTACGAGCAGTACTTC. This sequence encodes CASSLGASVASYEQYF.

The chain carries TRBV5-5 and TRBJ2-1, with D uncertain. With 2 bases removed from V and 0 bases from J, the gap between germline ends came to 9 bases. Germline-derived CDR1 and CDR2 are SGHKS and YYEKEE (reference sequence). The length of the CDR3 is 15 residues. Here the CDR3 reads CASSFVQRSYNEQFF. The CDR3 nucleotides read TGTGCCAGCAGCTTCGTTCAGCGCTCCTACAATGAGCAGTTCTTC.

This clone ranks as medium-sized. The chain links TRBV7-9 to TRBJ2-7; D remains unclear. This CDR3 region has 13 residues. The V end was cut by 5 bases, the J end by 3 bases, with 11 bases between. Germline CDR1 SEHNR, CDR2 FQNEAQ (reference sequence). The CDR3 spells CASSIDQSYEQYF. In DNA, the CDR3 is TGTGCCAGCAGCATCGACCAGAGCTACGAGCAGTACTTC.

The V call is TRBV4-3, the J call TRBJ1-1; D is unresolved. The CDR3 loop spans 13 amino acids. With 0 bases removed from V and 7 bases from J, the gap between germline ends came to 9 bases. Germline CDR1 reads LGHNA; CDR2 reads YSLEER. In nucleotides, the CDR3 is TGCGCCAGCAGCCAAGATTGGGAAGGTGAAGCTTTCTTT. Its protein is CASSQDWEGEAFF.

Worth noting for this clone: An end of the junction differs from the germline gene, which may be a read error. This chain uses TRBV6-4 with TRBJ2-3, with TRBD2 matching over 11 bases. The CDR3 runs to 18 residues. Germline V gives CDR1 MRHNA, CDR2 SNTAGT. The CDR3 here is CASSDVAVGLAGPHRRDF. DNA for the CDR3: TGTGCCAGCAGTGACGTCGCGGTAGGACTAGCGGGTCCCCACAGGAGGGATTTT.